This T cell receptor beta chain was captured by sequencing in a study of T cells in women clearing cervical HPV infection. Study-wide results and limits: CIN3+ cases had significantly higher TCR richness than controls; evenness did not differ.

Profiled with immunoSEQ multiplex PCR; TCRdb holds only in-frame clones, not every one. This sample's clone table lists about 20,000 clones. On this clone: The antigen is not known. The read ends 3 residues before the CDR3 terminus; that terminus is restored from the germline J gene.

Trimming shortened V by 6 bases and J by 0 bases, and 6 bases separated the two germline ends. CDR1 is ENHRY, CDR2 SYGVKD, per germline. This CDR3 region has 12 residues. Sequencing was carried out using blood buffy coat. This receptor was obtained from a woman between 18 and 69 years old with a cervical HPV16 infection that either progressed to CIN3+ or cleared (not recorded which). The rearrangement uses TRBV10-3 and TRBJ2-7, with D possibly TRBD1 on 5 matching bases. CDR3: CAIRDTSYEQYF. CDR3 bases read: TGTGCCATCAGGGACACCTCCTACGAG.